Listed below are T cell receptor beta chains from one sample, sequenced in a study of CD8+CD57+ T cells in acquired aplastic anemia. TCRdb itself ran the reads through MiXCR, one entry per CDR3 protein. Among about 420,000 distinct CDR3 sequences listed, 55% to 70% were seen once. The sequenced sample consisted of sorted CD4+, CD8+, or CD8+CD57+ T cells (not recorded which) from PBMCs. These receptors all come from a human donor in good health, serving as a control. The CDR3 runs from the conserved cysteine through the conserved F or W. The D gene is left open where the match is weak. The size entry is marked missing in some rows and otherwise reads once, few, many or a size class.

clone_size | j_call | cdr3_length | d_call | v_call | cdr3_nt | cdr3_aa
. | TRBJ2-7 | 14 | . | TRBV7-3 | TGTGCCAGCTCGACCAAGGGTGTTGGGTCACCCCACCACTTC | CASSTKGVGSPHHF
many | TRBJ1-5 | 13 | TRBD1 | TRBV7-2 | TGTGCCAGCAGCCCAATGACAGGGCTGCCCCAGCATTTT | CASSPMTGLPQHF
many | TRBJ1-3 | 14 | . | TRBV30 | TGTGCCTGGAGTTTGTCAGTCTCTGGAAACACCATATATTTT | CAWSLSVSGNTIYF
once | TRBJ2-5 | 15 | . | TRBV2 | TGTGCCAGCAGTGAAGCGCTTGCAGTCCAAGAGACCCAGTACTTC | CASSEALAVQETQYF
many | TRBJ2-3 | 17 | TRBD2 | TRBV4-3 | TGCGCCAGCAGCCAGGGCAATAGCGGGGAACCCACAGATACGCAGTATTTT | CASSQGNSGEPTDTQYF
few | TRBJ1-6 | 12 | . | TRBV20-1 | TGCAGTGCCCCCGGCACCGATTCACCCCTCCACTTT | CSAPGTDSPLHF
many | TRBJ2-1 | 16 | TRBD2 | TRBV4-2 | TGTGCCAGCAGCCAAAAGGGCGGGGGGCCATACAATGAGCAGTTCTTC | CASSQKGGGPYNEQFF
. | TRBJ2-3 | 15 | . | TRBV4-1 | TGCGCTAGTAGTTTGGGTGACCGAAGCACAGATACGCAGTATTTT | CASSLGDRSTDTQYF
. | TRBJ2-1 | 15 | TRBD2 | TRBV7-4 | TGTGCCAGCAGCCGACTTAGCGGGGGGGTCAATGAGCAGTTCTTC | CASSRLSGGVNEQFF
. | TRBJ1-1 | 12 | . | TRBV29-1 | TGCAGCGTCAAACAACAGGACAATGAGCCTTTCTTC | CSVKQQDNEPFF
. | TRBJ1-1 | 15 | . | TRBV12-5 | TGTGCCAGCAGCAGGGGTGGGACATCGAACACTGAAGCTTTCTTT | CASSRGGTSNTEAFF
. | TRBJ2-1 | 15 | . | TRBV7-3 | TGTGCCAGCAGCTTAGGGTCGAGCTCCTACAATGAGCAGTTCTTC | CASSLGSSSYNEQFF
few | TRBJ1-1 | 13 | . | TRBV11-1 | TGTGCCAGCAGCAGAGATCTTGTAGCTGAAGCTTTCTTT | CASSRDLVAEAFF
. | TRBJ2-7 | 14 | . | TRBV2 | TGTGCCAGCAGTGACGGCAGCCCTTCCTACGAGCAGTACTTC | CASSDGSPSYEQYF
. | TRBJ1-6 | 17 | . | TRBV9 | TGTGCCAGCAGCCCGACCGGCACGCACTCCTATAATTCACCCCTCCACTTT | CASSPTGTHSYNSPLHF
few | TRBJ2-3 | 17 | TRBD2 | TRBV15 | TGCGCCACCAGCAGAAGGACTAGCGGGGGGGGGGCAGATACGCAGTATTTT | CATSRRTSGGGADTQYF
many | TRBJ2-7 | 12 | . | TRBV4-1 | TGCGCCAGCACCACGAGCTCCTACGAGCAGTACTTC | CASTTSSYEQYF
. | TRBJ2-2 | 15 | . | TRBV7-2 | TGTGCCAGCAGCAAGAGGGGGGCAGCTAGTTACGAGCAGTTTTTT | CASSKRGAASYEQFF
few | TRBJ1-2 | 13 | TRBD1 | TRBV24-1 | TGTGCCACTTCGGGGAGGGGGCTGGATGGCTACACCTTC | CATSGRGLDGYTF
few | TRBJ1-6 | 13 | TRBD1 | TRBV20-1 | TGCAGTGCTAGAGATGACAGGGAAAGGGGTTTTCGCTTT | CSARDDRERGFRF
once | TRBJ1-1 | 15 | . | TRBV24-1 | TGTGCCACCAGTGATTTGGGGACCGTGGGGACTGCGGATTTCTTT | CATSDLGTVGTADFF
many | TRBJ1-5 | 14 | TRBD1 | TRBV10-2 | TGCGCCAGCAGCGGGGACAGAAGCAATCAGCCCCAGCATTTT | CASSGDRSNQPQHF
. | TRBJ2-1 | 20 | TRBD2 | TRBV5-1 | TGCGCCAGCAGCCAAGATTTGGCGGCGATCGTAGCGGGGGGGCGCGATGAGCAGTTCTTC | CASSQDLAAIVAGGRDEQFF
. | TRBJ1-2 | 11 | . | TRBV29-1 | TGCAGCGTGGACGGATACTATGGCTACACCTTC | CSVDGYYGYTF
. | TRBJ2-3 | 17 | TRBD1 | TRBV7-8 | TGCGCCAGCAGCACACCCCGGGCCTCGGACAGGGCAGATACGCAGTATTTT | CASSTPRASDRADTQYF
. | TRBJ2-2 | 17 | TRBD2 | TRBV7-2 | TGTGCCAGCTTCCGGGAGGAGACTAGCGGGGGCACCGGGGAGCTGTTTTTT | CASFREETSGGTGELFF